The source of this T cell receptor (beta chain) is a study of radiotherapy plus CTLA-4 blockade in lung cancer. The assay was immunoSEQ multiplex PCR, and TCRdb's table has in-frame clones only and misses some. Of about 85,000 clones in the sample, around 86% were seen once. Per germline, CDR1 MDHEN and CDR2 SYDVKM. V was trimmed by 5 bases and J by 1 base, leaving 12 bases between them. CDR3 length: 15 residues. Those with chemo-refractory metastatic non-small-cell lung cancer were treated with focal radiation combined with CTLA-4 blockade using ipilimumab. The starting material was peripheral blood, obtained from a patient treated with radiotherapy plus ipilimumab. The V and J genes are TRBV28 and TRBJ1-5; the D gene is possibly TRBD1 (6 bases). This sequence originates from a human donor with non-small cell lung cancer who had a partial response to radiotherapy plus ipilimumab. The CDR3 DNA sequence: TGTGCCAGCAGTGTGCGGGGGACAAGCAATCAGCCCCAGCATTTT. This encodes CASSVRGTSNQPQHF. Complete variable domain (other parts from reference TRBV28 and TRBJ1-5): DVKVTQSSRYLVKRTGEKVFLECVQDMDHENMFWYRQDPGLGLRLIYFSYDVKMKEKGDIPEGYSVSREKKERFSLILESASTNQTSMYLCASSVRGTSNQPQHFGDGTRLSIL.